Included here is one T cell receptor beta chain sequence, with context. This sample stems from a study of control samples from healthy donors and cancer patients. The table came from immunoSEQ multiplex PCR; TCRdb's copy has only in-frame clones and leaves some out. Here the sample spans more than 100,000 clones, approximately 90% being singletons. The V gene's germline CDR1 is KGHSH and CDR2 LQKENI. With 5 bases removed from V and 6 bases from J, the gap between germline ends came to 20 bases. CDR3 size: 15 residues. The genes are TRBV18 and TRBJ2-7, with D perhaps matching TRBD1 (6 bases). This clonotype was obtained from a man younger than 35 in good health. Material for sequencing was blood. The CDR3 is CASSMGTLPGLEQYF. The CDR3 region has the DNA TGTGCCAGCTCAATGGGGACACTCCCTGGCCTCGAGCAGTACTTC.